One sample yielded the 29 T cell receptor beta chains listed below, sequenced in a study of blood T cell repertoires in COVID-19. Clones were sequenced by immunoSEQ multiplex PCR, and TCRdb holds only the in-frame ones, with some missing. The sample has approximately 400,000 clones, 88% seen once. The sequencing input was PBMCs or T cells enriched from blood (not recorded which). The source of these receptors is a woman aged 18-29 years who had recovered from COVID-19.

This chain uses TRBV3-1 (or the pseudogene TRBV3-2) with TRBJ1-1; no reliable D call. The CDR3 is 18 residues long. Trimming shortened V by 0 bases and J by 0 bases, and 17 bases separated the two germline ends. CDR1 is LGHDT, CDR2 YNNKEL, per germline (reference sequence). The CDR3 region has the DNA TGTGCCAGCAGCCAAGATGACCCATCTATGCGGGTGAACACTGAAGCTTTCTTT. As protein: CASSQDDPSMRVNTEAFF.

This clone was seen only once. This chain's CDR3 is CASSLVLAASRSGELFF. The CDR3 DNA sequence: TGTGCCAGCAGCTTAGTGTTAGCGGCTTCGCGTTCCGGGGAGCTGTTTTTT. The V and J genes are TRBV7-8 and TRBJ2-2; a possible D gene is TRBD2 (6 bases). The germline V gene has CDR1 SGHVS and CDR2 FQNEAQ. CDR3 length equals 17 residues. The V and J ends lost 1 base and 6 bases respectively, with 18 bases between them.

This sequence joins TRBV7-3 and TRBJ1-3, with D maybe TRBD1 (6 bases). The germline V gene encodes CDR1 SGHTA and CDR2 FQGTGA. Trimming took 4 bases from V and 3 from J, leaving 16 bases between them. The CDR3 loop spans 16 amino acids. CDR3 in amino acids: CASSSGAAGDGNTIYF. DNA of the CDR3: TGTGCCAGCAGCTCAGGGGCTGCAGGGGATGGAAACACCATATATTTT.

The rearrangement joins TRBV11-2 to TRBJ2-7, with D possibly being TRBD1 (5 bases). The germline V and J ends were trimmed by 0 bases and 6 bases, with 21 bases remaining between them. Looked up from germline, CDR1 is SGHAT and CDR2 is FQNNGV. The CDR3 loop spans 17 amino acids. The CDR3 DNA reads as TGTGCCAGCAGCTTAGATCTTATAGGGCAGGGTCGTACCGAGCAGTACTTC. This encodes CASSLDLIGQGRTEQYF.

CDR3 coding DNA: TGTGCCAGCAGCGCTCGTACGGGGGTCTACAATGAGCAGTTCTTC. Its translation: CASSARTGVYNEQFF. The chain couples TRBV11-2 to TRBJ2-1; perhaps TRBD2 as D (6 bases). The V gene's germline CDR1 is SGHAT and CDR2 FQNNGV. Trimming took 5 bases from V and 3 from J, leaving 14 bases between them. The CDR3 runs 15 residues.

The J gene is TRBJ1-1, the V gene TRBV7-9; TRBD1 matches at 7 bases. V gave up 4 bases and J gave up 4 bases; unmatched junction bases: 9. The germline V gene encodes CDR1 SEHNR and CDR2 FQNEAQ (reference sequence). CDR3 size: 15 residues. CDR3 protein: CASSSTTGFGTEAFF. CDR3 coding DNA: TGTGCCAGCAGCTCTACGACAGGGTTCGGCACTGAAGCTTTCTTT.

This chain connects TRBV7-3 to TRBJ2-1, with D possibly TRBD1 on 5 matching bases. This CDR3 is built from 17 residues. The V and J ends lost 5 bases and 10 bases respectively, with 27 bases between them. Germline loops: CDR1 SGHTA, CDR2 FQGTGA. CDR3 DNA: TGTGCCAGCAGCACCTATGGACGGACATACACTACTTCCGAGCAGTTCTTC. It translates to CASSTYGRTYTTSEQFF.

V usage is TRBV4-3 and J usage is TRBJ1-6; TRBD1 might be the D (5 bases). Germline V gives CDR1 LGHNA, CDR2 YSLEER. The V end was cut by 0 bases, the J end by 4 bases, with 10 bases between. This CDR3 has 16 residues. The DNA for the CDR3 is TGCGCCAGCAGCCAAGAAGCAGGGAGGTATAATTCACCCCTCCACTTT. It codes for CASSQEAGRYNSPLHF.

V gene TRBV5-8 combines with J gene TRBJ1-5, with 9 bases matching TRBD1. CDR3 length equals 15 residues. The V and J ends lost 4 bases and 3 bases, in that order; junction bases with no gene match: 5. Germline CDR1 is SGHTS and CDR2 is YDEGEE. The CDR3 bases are TGTGCCAGCAGCCAGGGACAGGGAATCAATCAGCCCCAGCATTTT. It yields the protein CASSQGQGINQPQHF.

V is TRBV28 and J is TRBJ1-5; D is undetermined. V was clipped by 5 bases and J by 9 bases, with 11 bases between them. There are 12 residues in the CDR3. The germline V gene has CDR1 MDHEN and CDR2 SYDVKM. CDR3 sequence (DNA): TGTGCCAGCAGTGCCAGCGGATCGCCCCAGCATTTT. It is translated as CASSASGSPQHF.

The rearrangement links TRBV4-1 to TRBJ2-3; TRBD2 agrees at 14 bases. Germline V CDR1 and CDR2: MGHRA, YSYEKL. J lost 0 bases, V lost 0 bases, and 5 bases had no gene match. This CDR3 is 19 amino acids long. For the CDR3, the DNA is TGCGCCAGCAGCCAAGATAGACTAGCGGGGGGGCCTAGCACAGATACGCAGTATTTT. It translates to CASSQDRLAGGPSTDTQYF.

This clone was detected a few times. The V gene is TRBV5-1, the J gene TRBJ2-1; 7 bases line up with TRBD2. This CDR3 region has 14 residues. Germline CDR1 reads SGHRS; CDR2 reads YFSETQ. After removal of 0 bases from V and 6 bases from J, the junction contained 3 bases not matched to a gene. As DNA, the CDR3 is TGCGCCAGCAGCTTGGTACGGGGGGTCAATGAGCAGTTCTTC. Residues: CASSLVRGVNEQFF.

CDR3 sequence: CASSIQGKSSGNTIYF. In DNA, the CDR3 is TGTGCCAGTAGTATCCAGGGGAAGAGCTCTGGAAACACCATATATTTT. This chain connects TRBV19 to TRBJ1-3; D might be TRBD1 (6 bases). This CDR3 has 16 amino acids. The germline V gene encodes CDR1 LNHDA and CDR2 SQIVND (reference sequence). Trimming cost V 3 bases and J 0 bases, with 12 bases left between them.

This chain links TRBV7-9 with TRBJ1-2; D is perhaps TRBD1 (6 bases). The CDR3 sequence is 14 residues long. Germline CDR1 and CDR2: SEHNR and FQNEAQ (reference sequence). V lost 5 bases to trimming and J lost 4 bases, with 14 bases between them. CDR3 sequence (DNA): TGTGCCAGCAGCCGCGCGGGGGCGCCCTATGGCTACACCTTC. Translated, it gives CASSRAGAPYGYTF.

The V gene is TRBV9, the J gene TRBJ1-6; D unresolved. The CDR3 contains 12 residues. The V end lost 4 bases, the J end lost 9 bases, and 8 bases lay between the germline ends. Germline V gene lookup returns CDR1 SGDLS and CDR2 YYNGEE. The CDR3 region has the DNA TGTGCCAGCAGCAATAGCGGTTCACCCCTCCACTTT. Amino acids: CASSNSGSPLHF. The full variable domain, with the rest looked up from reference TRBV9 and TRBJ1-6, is DSGVTQTPKHLITATGQRVTLRCSPRSGDLSVYWYQQSLDQGLQFLIQYYNGEERAKGNILERFSAQQFPDLHSELNLSSLELGDSALYFCASSNSGSPLHFGNGTRLTVT.

The CDR3 protein is CASSFPQGYEQYF. The CDR3 DNA sequence: TGTGCCAGCAGCTTTCCCCAGGGCTACGAGCAGTACTTC. This rearrangement joins TRBV5-8 to TRBJ2-7, with TRBD1 as a possible D gene (5 bases). Trimming took 2 bases from V and 3 from J, leaving 9 bases between them. Germline assignment: CDR1 SGHTS and CDR2 YDEGEE. The CDR3 totals 13 residues.

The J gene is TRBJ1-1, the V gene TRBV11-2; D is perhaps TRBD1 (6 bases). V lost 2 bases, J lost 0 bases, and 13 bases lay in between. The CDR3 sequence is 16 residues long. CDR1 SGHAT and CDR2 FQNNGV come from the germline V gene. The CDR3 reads CASSLSRTAMNTEAFF. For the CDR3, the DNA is TGTGCCAGCAGCTTATCCCGGACAGCAATGAACACTGAAGCTTTCTTT. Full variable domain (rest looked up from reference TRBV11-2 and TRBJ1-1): EAGVAQSPRYKIIEKRQSVAFWCNPISGHATLYWYQQILGQGPKLLIQFQNNGVVDDSQLPKDRFSAERLKGVDSTLKIQPAKLEDSAVYLCASSLSRTAMNTEAFFGQGTRLTVV.

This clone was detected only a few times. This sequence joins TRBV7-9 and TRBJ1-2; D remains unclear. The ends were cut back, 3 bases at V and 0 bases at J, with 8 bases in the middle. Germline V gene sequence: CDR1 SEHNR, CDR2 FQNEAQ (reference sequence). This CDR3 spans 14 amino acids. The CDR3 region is CASSLSLANYGYTF. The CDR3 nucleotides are TGTGCCAGCAGCTTGAGTCTGGCTAACTATGGCTACACCTTC.

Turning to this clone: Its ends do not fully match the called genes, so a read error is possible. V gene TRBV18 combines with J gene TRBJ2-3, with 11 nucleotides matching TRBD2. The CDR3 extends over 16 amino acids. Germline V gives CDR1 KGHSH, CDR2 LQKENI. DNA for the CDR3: TGTGCCAGCTCAACACCGGGACTAGCGGCTTCAGATACGCAGTATTTT. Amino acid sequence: CASSTPGLAASDTQYF.

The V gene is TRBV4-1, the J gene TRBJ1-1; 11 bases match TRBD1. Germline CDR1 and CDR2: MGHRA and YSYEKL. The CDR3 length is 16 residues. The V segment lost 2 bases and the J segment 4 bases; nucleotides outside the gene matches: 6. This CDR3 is CASSQRSGQGGTEAFF. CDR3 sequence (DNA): TGCGCCAGCAGCCAAAGATCGGGACAGGGGGGCACTGAAGCTTTCTTT.

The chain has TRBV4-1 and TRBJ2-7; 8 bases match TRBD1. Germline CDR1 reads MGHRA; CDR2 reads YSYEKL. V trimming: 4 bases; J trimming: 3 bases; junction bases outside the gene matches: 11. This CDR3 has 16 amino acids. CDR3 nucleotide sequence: TGCGCCAGCAGCCCCGCAGCGCGGACAGGGCTCTACGAGCAGTACTTC. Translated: CASSPAARTGLYEQYF.

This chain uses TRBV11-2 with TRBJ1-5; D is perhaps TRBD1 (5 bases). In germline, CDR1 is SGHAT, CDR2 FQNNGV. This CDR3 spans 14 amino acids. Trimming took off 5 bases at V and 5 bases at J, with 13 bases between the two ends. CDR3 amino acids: CASSPGGDYQPQHF. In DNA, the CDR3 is TGTGCCAGCAGCCCCGGCGGGGACTATCAGCCCCAGCATTTT.

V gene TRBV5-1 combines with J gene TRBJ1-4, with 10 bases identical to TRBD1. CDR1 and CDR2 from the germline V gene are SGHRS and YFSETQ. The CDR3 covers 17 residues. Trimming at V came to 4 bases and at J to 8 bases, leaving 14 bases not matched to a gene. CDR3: CASSRAPGQGSLEKLFF. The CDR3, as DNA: TGCGCCAGCAGCCGGGCACCGGGACAGGGGTCTTTGGAAAAACTGTTTTTT.

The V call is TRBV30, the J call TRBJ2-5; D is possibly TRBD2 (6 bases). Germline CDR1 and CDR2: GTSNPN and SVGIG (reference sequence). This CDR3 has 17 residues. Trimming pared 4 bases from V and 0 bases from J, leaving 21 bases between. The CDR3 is CAWIASWGVRYQETQYF. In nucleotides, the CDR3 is TGTGCCTGGATCGCTAGTTGGGGGGTTCGGTACCAAGAGACCCAGTACTTC.

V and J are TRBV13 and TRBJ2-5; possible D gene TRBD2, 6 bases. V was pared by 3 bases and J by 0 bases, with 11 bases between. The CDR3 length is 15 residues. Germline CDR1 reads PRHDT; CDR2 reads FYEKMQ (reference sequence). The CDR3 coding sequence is TGTGCCAGCAGCTTGACTAGACAACACCAAGAGACCCAGTACTTC. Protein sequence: CASSLTRQHQETQYF.

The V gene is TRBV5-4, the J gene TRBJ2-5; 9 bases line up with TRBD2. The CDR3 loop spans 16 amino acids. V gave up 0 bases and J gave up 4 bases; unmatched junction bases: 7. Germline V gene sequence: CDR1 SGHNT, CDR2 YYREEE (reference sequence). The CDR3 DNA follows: TGTGCCAGCAGCTTGGTGGCGGGGGGGCTTGGAGAGACCCAGTACTTC. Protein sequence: CASSLVAGGLGETQYF.

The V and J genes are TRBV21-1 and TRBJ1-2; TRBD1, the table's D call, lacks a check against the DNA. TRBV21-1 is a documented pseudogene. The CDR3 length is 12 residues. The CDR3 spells CAPDRACNGYTF. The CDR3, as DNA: TGTGCCCCGGACAGGGCTTGTAATGGCTACACCTTC.

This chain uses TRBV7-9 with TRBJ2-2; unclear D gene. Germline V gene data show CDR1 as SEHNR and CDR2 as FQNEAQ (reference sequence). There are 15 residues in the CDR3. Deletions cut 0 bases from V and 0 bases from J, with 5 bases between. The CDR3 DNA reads TGTGCCAGCAGCTTAGCGTCTGCGAACACCGGGGAGCTGTTTTTT. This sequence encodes CASSLASANTGELFF.

DNA for the CDR3: TGTGCCAGTAGTATATGGACAGGGACAAAGACCCAGTACTTC. It codes for CASSIWTGTKTQYF. The gene calls are TRBV19 and TRBJ2-5; 8 positions match TRBD1. Germline values: CDR1 LNHDA, CDR2 SQIVND (reference sequence). This CDR3 is built from 14 residues. V lost 2 bases and J lost 6; bases outside the gene matches: 5.